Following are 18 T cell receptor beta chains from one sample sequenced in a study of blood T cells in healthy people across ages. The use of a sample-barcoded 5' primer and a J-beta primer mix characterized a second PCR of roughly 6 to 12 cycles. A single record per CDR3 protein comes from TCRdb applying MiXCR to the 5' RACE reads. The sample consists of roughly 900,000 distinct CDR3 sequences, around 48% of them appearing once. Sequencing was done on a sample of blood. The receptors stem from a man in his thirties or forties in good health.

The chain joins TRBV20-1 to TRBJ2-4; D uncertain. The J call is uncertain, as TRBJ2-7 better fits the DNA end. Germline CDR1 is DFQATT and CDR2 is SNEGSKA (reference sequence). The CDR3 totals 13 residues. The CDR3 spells CSARSRGAGEQYF. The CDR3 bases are TGCAGTGCTAGATCCCGTGGAGCAGGCGAGCAGTACTTC.

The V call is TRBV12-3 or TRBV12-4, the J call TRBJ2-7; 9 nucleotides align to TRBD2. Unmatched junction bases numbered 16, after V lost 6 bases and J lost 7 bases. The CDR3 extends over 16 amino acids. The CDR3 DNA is TGTGCCAGCAGACGCCCCGGGGGCGGGGGGGCCGGGGAGCAGTACTTC. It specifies CASRRPGGGGAGEQYF.

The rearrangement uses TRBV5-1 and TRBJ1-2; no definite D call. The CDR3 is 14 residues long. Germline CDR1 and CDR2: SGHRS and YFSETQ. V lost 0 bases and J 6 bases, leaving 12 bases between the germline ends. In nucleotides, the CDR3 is TGCGCCAGCAGCTTGGCCCAGGACGGGGATGGCTACACCTTC. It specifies CASSLAQDGDGYTF.

The CDR3 region is CASSTRQGNQPQHF. The CDR3 region has the DNA TGTGCCAGCAGTACCCGACAGGGCAATCAGCCCCAGCATTTT. The chain couples TRBV6-2 or TRBV6-3 to TRBJ1-5; D may be TRBD1 (6 bases). CDR3 size: 14 residues. The germline V gene has CDR1 MNHEY and CDR2 SVGEGT. Trimming took off 5 bases at V and 2 bases at J, with 10 bases between the two ends.

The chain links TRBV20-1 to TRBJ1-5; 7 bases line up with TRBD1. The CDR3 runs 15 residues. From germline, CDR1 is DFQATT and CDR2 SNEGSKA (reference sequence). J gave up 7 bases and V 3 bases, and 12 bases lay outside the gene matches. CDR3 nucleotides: TGCAGTGCTAGGGAAACGGACAGGCCCTCCCAGCCCCAGCATTTT. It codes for CSARETDRPSQPQHF.

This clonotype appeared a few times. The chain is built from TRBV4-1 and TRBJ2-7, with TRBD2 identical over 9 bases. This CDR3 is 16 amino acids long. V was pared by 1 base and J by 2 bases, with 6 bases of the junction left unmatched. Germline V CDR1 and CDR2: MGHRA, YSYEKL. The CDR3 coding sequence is TGCGCCAGCAGCCAAGGAGAGATAGCGGGGGCCTACGAGCAGTACTTC. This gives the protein CASSQGEIAGAYEQYF.

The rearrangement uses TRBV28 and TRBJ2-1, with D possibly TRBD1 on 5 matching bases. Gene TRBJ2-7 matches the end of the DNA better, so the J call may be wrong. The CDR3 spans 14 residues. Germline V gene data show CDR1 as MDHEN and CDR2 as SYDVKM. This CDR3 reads CASSIQGLYNEQYF. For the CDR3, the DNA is TGTGCCAGTAGTATTCAGGGCCTCTACAATGAGCAGTACTTC.

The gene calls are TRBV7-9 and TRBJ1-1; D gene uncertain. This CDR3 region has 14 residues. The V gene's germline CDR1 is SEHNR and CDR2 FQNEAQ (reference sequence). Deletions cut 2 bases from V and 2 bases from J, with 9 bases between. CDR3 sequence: CASSLTSGNTEAFF. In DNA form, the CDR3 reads TGTGCCAGCAGCTTAACTTCAGGAAACACTGAAGCTTTCTTT.

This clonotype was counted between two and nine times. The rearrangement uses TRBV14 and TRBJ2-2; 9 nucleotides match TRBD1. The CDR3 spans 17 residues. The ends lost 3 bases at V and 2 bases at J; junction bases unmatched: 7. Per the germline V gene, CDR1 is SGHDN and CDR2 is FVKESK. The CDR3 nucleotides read TGTGCCAGCAGCCAGAGGACAGGGGACCTAAACACCGGGGAGCTGTTTTTT. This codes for CASSQRTGDLNTGELFF.

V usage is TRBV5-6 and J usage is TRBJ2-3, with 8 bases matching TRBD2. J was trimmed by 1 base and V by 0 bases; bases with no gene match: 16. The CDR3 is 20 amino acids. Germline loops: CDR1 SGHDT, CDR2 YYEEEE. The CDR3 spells CASSLVVYRGGPKGTDTQYF. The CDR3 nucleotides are TGTGCCAGCAGCTTGGTGGTCTACCGGGGGGGCCCAAAGGGCACAGATACGCAGTATTTT.

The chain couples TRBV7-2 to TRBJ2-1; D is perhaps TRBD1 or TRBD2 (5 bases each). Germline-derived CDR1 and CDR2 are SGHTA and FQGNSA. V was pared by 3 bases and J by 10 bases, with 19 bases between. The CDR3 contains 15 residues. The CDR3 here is CASSLGRESSYEQFF. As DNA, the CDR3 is TGTGCCAGCAGCTTGGGACGGGAAAGCTCCTACGAGCAGTTCTTC.

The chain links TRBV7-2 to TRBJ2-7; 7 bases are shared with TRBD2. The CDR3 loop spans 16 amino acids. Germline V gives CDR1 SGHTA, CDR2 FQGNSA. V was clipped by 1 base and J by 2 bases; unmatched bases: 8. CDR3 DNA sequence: TGTGCCAGCAGCTTAGGCGGGGCGGGGGTGGCCTACGAGCAGTACTTC. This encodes CASSLGGAGVAYEQYF.

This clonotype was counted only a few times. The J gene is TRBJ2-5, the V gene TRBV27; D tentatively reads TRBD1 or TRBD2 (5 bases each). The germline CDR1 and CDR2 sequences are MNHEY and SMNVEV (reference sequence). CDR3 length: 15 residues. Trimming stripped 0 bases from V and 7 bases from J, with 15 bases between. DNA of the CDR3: TGTGCCAGCAGTTTATCCCGGGACCCCAGAGGGACCCAGTACTTC. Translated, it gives CASSLSRDPRGTQYF.

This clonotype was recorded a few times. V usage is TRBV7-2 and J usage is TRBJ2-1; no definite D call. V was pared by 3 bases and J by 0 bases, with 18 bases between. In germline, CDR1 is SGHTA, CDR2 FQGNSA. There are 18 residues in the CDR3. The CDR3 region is CASSLISPAFNSYNEQFF. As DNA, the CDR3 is TGTGCCAGCAGCTTGATTAGTCCGGCTTTCAACTCCTACAATGAGCAGTTCTTC.

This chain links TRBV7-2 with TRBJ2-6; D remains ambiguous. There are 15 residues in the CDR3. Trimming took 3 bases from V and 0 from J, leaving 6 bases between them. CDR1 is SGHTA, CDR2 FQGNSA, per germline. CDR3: CASSFQISGANVLTF. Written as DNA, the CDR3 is TGTGCCAGCAGCTTCCAAATCTCTGGGGCCAACGTCCTGACTTTC.

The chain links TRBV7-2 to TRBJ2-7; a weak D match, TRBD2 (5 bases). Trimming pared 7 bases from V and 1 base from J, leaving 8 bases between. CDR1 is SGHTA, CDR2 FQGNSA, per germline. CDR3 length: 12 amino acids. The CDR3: CASTRDSYEQYF. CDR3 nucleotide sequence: TGTGCCAGCACGAGGGATTCCTACGAGCAGTACTTC.

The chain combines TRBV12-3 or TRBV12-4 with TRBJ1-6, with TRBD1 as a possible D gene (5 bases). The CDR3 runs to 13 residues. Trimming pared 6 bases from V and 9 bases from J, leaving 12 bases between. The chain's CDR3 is CASSLTVGSPLHF. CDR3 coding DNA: TGTGCCAGCAGCCTGACAGTTGGTTCACCCCTCCACTTT.

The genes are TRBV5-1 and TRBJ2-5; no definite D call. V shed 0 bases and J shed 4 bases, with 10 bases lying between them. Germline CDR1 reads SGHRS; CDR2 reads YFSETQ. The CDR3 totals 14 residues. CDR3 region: CASSLADQLETQYF. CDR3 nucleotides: TGCGCCAGCAGCTTGGCCGACCAGCTAGAGACCCAGTACTTC.